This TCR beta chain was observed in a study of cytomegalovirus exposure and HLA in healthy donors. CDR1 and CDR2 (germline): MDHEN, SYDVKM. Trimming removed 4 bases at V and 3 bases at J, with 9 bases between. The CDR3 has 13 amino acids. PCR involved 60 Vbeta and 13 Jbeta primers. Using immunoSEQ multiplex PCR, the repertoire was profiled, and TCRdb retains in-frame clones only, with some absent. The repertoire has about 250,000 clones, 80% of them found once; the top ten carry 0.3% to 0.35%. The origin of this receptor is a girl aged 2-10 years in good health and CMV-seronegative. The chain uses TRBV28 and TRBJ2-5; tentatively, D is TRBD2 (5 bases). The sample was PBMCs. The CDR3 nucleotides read TGTGCCAGCAGTTCTCGGGGAAAAGAGACCCAGTACTTC. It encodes CASSSRGKETQYF.